This TCR beta chain was observed in a study of shared clonotypes between healthy human individuals. This clone was observed a few times. The CDR3 runs to 13 residues. Germline CDR1 and CDR2: MNHNS and SASEGT. V shed 2 bases and J shed 4 bases, with 8 bases lying between them. Assay used: immunoSEQ multiplex PCR; TCRdb lists only in-frame clones, some missing. This sample yields approximately 980,000 clones, of which about three quarters are seen a single time; approximately 1.5% belongs to the top ten. Sample: memory CD4+ T cells sorted from blood. As to subset: CD45RA-negative fraction. The rearrangement links TRBV6-1 to TRBJ2-5; D is perhaps TRBD1 or TRBD2 (5 bases each). The origin of this receptor is a man aged 18 to 30 in good health. The CDR3 sequence is CASSERGAETQYF. In nucleotides, the CDR3 is TGTGCCAGCAGTGAACGGGGCGCAGAGACCCAGTACTTC.